Each of the 8 T cell receptor beta chains below was sequenced from the same sample in a study of shared clonotypes between healthy human individuals. Generated by immunoSEQ multiplex PCR, the TCRdb table keeps only in-frame clones and is missing some. The sample includes over 2 million clones, 85% to 95% of them seen just once. The specimen was naive CD4+ T cells sorted from blood. The subset is: CD45RA+ positively selected. These receptors were obtained from a man between 18 and 29 years old in good health.

Concerning this clone: This sample includes further DNA sequences coding for the same CDR3. The V and J genes are TRBV6-1 and TRBJ2-5; TRBD2 aligns across 11 bases. The germline V gene has CDR1 MNHNS and CDR2 SASEGT. J was trimmed by 2 bases and V by 0 bases; bases with no gene match: 2. The CDR3 is 16 residues long. CDR3 sequence: CASSEALAGGQETQYF. As DNA, the CDR3 is TGTGCCAGCAGTGAAGCTCTAGCGGGAGGTCAAGAGACCCAGTACTTC.

The chain employs TRBV30 and TRBJ1-2; unclear D gene. This CDR3 has 13 amino acids. Germline CDR1 is GTSNPN and CDR2 is SVGIG (reference sequence). The V and J ends lost 3 bases and 5 bases respectively, with 13 bases between them. This CDR3 reads CAWRGKTGYGYTF. The CDR3 nucleotides are TGTGCCTGGAGAGGGAAGACGGGTTATGGCTACACCTTC.

This chain links TRBV2 with TRBJ1-6, with 11 nucleotides matching TRBD1. CDR3 size: 18 residues. The germline V gene has CDR1 SNHLY and CDR2 FYNNEI. V was pared by 2 bases and J by 6 bases, with 9 bases of the junction left unmatched. CDR3 amino acids: CASSEYLLGTGGNSPLHF. CDR3 DNA: TGTGCCAGCAGTGAATACCTCTTGGGGACAGGGGGTAATTCACCCCTCCACTTT.

The J gene is TRBJ1-2, the V gene TRBV6-1; D ambiguous. Germline V gives CDR1 MNHNS, CDR2 SASEGT. CDR3 length: 15 residues. V lost 5 bases and J 4 bases, leaving 17 bases between the germline ends. The CDR3 nucleotides read TGTGCCAGCAGTCCTCCCATACCACGCGGCTATGGCTACACCTTC. Encoded protein: CASSPPIPRGYGYTF.

This chain links TRBV2 with TRBJ2-1; no clear D gene. The V end lost 4 bases, the J end lost 4 bases, and 5 bases lay between the germline ends. The CDR3 has 12 amino acids. CDR1 and CDR2 from the germline V gene are SNHLY and FYNNEI. CDR3 residues: CASSGRYNEQFF. DNA for the CDR3: TGTGCCAGCAGTGGTAGGTACAATGAGCAGTTCTTC.

V gene TRBV27 combines with J gene TRBJ2-7; 12 nucleotides agree with TRBD1. Germline loops: CDR1 MNHEY, CDR2 SMNVEV (reference sequence). V shed 3 bases, J shed 4 bases, and the junction held 7 bases outside the gene matches. This CDR3 contains 16 residues. The DNA for the CDR3 is TGTGCCAGCAGTTTCGCCGGGACAGGGGGCTCATACGAGCAGTACTTC. Translating gives CASSFAGTGGSYEQYF.

The chain carries TRBV30 and TRBJ2-4, with D possibly being TRBD1 (5 bases). Germline lookup yields CDR1 GTSNPN and CDR2 SVGIG (reference sequence). Trimming stripped 0 bases from V and 0 bases from J, with 12 bases between. The CDR3 covers 16 residues. The CDR3: CAWSVGVTLAKNIQYF. The CDR3 DNA reads TGTGCCTGGAGTGTAGGGGTGACCTTAGCCAAAAACATTCAGTACTTC.

For this clone: One end of the junction fails to match germline, which may point to a read error. The chain combines TRBV7-9 with TRBJ1-2; unclear D gene. Germline V gene sequence: CDR1 SEHNR, CDR2 FQNEAQ (reference sequence). The CDR3 loop spans 12 amino acids. CDR3: CASSLTGRAWGF. The CDR3 DNA reads TGTGCCAGCAGCTTAACCGGCCGAGCCTGGGGCTTC. Supplemented by reference TRBV7-9 and TRBJ1-2, the full variable domain reads DTGVSQNPRHKITKRGQNVTFRCDPISEHNRLYWYRQTLGQGPEFLTYFQNEAQLEKSRLLSDRFSAERPKGSFSTLEIQRTEQGDSAMYLCASSLTGRAWGFGSGTRLTVV.